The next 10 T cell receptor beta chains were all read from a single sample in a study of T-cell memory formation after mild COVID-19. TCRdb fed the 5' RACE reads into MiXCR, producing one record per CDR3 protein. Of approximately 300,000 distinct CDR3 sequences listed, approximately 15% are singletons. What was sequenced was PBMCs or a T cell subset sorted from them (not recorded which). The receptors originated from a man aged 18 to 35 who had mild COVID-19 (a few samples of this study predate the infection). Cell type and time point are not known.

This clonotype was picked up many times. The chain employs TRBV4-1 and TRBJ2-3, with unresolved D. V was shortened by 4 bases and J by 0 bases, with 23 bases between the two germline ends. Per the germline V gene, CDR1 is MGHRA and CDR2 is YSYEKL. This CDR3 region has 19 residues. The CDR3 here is CASSLTWGFYKSSTDTQYF. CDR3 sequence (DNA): TGCGCCAGCAGCCTTACCTGGGGATTCTATAAATCTAGCACAGATACGCAGTATTTT.

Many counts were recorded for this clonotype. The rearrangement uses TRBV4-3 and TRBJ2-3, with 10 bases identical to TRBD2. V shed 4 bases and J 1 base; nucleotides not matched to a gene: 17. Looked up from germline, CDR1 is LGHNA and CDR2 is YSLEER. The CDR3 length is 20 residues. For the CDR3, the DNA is TGCGCCAGCAGCCCCGTTTCGGGAACTAGCGGGGTTAGGGGCACAGATACGCAGTATTTT. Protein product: CASSPVSGTSGVRGTDTQYF.

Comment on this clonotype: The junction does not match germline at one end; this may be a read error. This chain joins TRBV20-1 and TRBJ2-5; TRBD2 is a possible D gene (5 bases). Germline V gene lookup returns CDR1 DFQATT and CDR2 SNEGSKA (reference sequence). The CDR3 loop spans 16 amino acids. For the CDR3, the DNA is TGCAGTGCTAGCGGTTTCCTTATCGGACTCCAAGATACCCAGTACTTC. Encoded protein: CSASGFLIGLQDTQYF.

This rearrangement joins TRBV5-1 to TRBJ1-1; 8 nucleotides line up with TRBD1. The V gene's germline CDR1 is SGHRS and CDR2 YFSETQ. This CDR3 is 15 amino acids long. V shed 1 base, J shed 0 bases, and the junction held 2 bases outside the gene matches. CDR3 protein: CASSLSGQVNTEAFF. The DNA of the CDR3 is TGCGCCAGCAGCTTGTCGGGACAGGTGAACACTGAAGCTTTCTTT.

This CDR3 reads CASSFSTGTHEQYF. DNA for the CDR3: TGTGCCAGCAGCTTTTCGACAGGGACACACGAGCAGTACTTC. The chain has TRBV9 and TRBJ2-7; the match to TRBD1 covers 7 bases. After removal of 4 bases from V and 5 bases from J, the junction contained 9 bases not matched to a gene. The CDR3 is made up of 14 amino acids. Germline V gene lookup returns CDR1 SGDLS and CDR2 YYNGEE.

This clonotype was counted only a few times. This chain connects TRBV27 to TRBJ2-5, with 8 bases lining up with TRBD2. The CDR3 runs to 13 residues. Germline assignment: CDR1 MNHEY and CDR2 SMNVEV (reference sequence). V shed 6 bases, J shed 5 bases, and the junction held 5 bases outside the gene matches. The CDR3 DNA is TGTGCCAGCAGGCGGGGGGCGGCGGAGACCCAGTACTTC. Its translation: CASRRGAAETQYF.

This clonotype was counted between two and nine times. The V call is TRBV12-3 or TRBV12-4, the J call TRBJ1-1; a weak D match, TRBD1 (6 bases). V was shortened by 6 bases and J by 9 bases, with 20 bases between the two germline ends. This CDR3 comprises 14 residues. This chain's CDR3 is CASSQAGGDRKAFF. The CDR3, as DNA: TGTGCCAGCAGCCAAGCAGGTGGAGACAGGAAAGCTTTCTTT.

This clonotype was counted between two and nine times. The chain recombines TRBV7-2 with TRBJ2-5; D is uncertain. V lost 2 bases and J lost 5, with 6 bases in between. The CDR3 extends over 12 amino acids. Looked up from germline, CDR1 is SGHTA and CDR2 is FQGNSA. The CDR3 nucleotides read TGTGCCAGCAGCTTATGGTTGGAGACCCAGTACTTC. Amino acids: CASSLWLETQYF.

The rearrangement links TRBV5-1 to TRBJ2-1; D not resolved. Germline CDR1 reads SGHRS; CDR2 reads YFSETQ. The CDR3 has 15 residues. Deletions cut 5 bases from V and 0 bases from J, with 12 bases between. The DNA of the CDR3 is TGCGCCAGCAGAGGAGTATGGAGCTCCTACAATGAGCAGTTCTTC. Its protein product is CASRGVWSSYNEQFF. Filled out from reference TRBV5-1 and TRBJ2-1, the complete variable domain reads KAGVTQTPRYLIKTRGQQVTLSCSPISGHRSVSWYQQTPGQGLQFLFEYFSETQRNKGNFPGRFSGRQFSNSRSEMNVSTLELGDSALYLCASRGVWSSYNEQFFGPGTRLTVL.

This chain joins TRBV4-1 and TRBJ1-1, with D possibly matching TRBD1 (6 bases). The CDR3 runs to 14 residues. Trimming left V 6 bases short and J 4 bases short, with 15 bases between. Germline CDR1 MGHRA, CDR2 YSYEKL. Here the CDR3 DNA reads TGCGCCAGCAGTCGTACAGGGCAGGGCACTGAAGCTTTCTTT. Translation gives CASSRTGQGTEAFF.